These 18 T cell receptor beta chains originate from one sample sequenced in a study of blood T cell repertoires in COVID-19. Produced via immunoSEQ multiplex PCR; TCRdb's table is partial and in-frame only. The data hold about 130,000 clones, with about 84% observed a single time. What was sequenced was peripheral blood. The receptors were sampled from a woman in her sixties with acute or convalescent COVID-19.

The V call is TRBV7-2, the J call TRBJ1-3, with D possibly TRBD1 on 5 matching bases. The CDR3 extends over 14 amino acids. The V gene lost 7 bases and the J gene lost 0 bases, with 10 bases spanning the gap. Germline loops: CDR1 SGHTA, CDR2 FQGNSA. As DNA, the CDR3 is TGTGCCAGCACATCACAGGTCTCTGGAAACACCATATATTTT. Protein product: CASTSQVSGNTIYF.

V and J are TRBV15 and TRBJ1-4, with D possibly being TRBD1 (6 bases). CDR1 and CDR2 from the germline V gene are LNHNV and YYDKDF (reference sequence). The CDR3 covers 14 residues. V gave up 8 bases and J gave up 4 bases, with 14 bases separating them. DNA for the CDR3: TGTGCCACCCATAAGGGGGGGCATAATGAAAAACTGTTTTTT. Translation: CATHKGGHNEKLFF.

The V call is TRBV5-1, the J call TRBJ1-4, with D possibly matching TRBD1 (6 bases). V was cut by 0 bases and J by 7 bases, with 19 bases left in between. The CDR3 is 17 amino acids. Germline V gene lookup returns CDR1 SGHRS and CDR2 YFSETQ. The CDR3 region is CASSLGTVGLWGEKLFF. DNA of the CDR3: TGCGCCAGCAGCTTGGGGACAGTGGGGCTGTGGGGTGAAAAACTGTTTTTT.

V gene TRBV12-5 combines with J gene TRBJ2-3, with TRBD1 matching 8 bases. The germline gives CDR1 LGHNT, CDR2 FRNRAP. The CDR3 runs 16 residues. Trimming removed 4 bases from V and 0 bases from J; junction bases left unmatched: 6. CDR3 nucleotide sequence: TGTGCTAGTGGTTCGGGGACAGGTATAAGCACAGATACGCAGTATTTT. It translates to CASGSGTGISTDTQYF.

This chain uses TRBV18 with TRBJ1-2; a weak D match, TRBD1 (5 bases). V lost 0 bases and J lost 1, with 12 bases in between. The CDR3 is 16 amino acids. From germline, CDR1 is KGHSH and CDR2 LQKENI. CDR3 nucleotides: TGTGCCAGCTCACCACCCTCCGGGACTGATAACTATGGCTACACCTTC. This codes for CASSPPSGTDNYGYTF.

V and J are TRBV2 and TRBJ2-2; the D is unclear. The V gene's germline CDR1 is SNHLY and CDR2 FYNNEI. The ends were cut back, 3 bases at V and 4 bases at J, with 9 bases in the middle. The CDR3 is made up of 14 amino acids. The CDR3 sequence is CASSEAVFTGELFF. CDR3 sequence (DNA): TGTGCCAGCAGTGAGGCCGTCTTCACCGGGGAGCTGTTTTTT.

The rearrangement joins TRBV28 to TRBJ1-2; TRBD1 might be the D (6 bases). From germline, CDR1 is MDHEN and CDR2 SYDVKM. The CDR3 consists of 13 residues. The V and J ends lost 7 bases and 8 bases respectively, with 17 bases between them. DNA for the CDR3: TGTGCCAGCAACCTACAGGGAGTGGGGGGCTACACCTTC. It codes for CASNLQGVGGYTF.

The chain carries TRBV6-5 and TRBJ2-2; TRBD2 might be the D (6 bases). This CDR3 spans 14 amino acids. The V end was cut by 6 bases, the J end by 7 bases, with 15 bases between. Germline CDR1 and CDR2: MNHEY and SVGAGI. The CDR3: CASRLGGVDGELFF. The DNA for the CDR3 is TGTGCCAGCAGACTGGGGGGAGTTGACGGGGAGCTGTTTTTT.

This chain links TRBV6-2 or TRBV6-3 with TRBJ1-5, with TRBD1 as a possible D gene (6 bases). With 2 bases removed from V and 9 bases from J, the gap between germline ends came to 14 bases. Germline V gives CDR1 MNHEY, CDR2 SVGEGT. This CDR3 has 14 amino acids. The CDR3 here is CASSYSRGLGPQHF. The CDR3 DNA follows: TGTGCCAGCAGTTACAGCAGGGGCTTAGGGCCCCAGCATTTT.

This chain links TRBV7-9 with TRBJ1-1; 11 nucleotides line up with TRBD1. After removal of 4 bases from V and 4 bases from J, the junction contained 14 bases not matched to a gene. The CDR3 is made up of 18 amino acids. Germline V lookup: CDR1 SEHNR, CDR2 FQNEAQ (reference sequence). CDR3: CASSSWTGGDWVITEAFF. The CDR3 nucleotides read TGTGCCAGCAGCTCCTGGACAGGGGGCGATTGGGTGATCACTGAAGCTTTCTTT.

The chain combines TRBV12-3 or TRBV12-4 with TRBJ2-5; D call uncertain. The CDR3 has 12 residues. The V gene lost 3 bases and the J gene lost 3 bases, with 5 bases spanning the gap. The CDR3 nucleotides are TGTGCCAGCAGTTTGCAGGAAGAGACCCAGTACTTC. This codes for CASSLQEETQYF.

The V call is TRBV7-2, the J call TRBJ2-7, with D uncertain. There are 11 residues in the CDR3. Germline-derived CDR1 and CDR2 are SGHTA and FQGNSA. V was shortened by 5 bases and J by 0 bases, with 2 bases between the two germline ends. The CDR3 here is CASSRSYEQYF. For the CDR3, the DNA is TGTGCCAGCAGCCGCTCCTACGAGCAGTACTTC.

The chain carries TRBV6-5 and TRBJ1-4; 11 bases are shared with TRBD1. This CDR3 has 16 amino acids. CDR1 is MNHEY, CDR2 SVGAGI, per germline. Trimming took 4 bases from V and 0 from J; bases not matched to a gene: 1. The CDR3 DNA is TGTGCCAGCAGTTGGGGACAGGGGGCAACTAATGAAAAACTGTTTTTT. Translating gives CASSWGQGATNEKLFF.

The chain is built from TRBV24-1 and TRBJ2-3, with D possibly matching TRBD1 (5 bases). Trimming removed 2 bases from V and 1 base from J, with 12 bases in between. The CDR3 is made up of 16 amino acids. Germline values: CDR1 KGHDR, CDR2 SFDVKD. The CDR3 protein is CATSDSGAMGTDTQYF. The CDR3 DNA follows: TGTGCCACCAGTGATTCTGGGGCTATGGGCACAGATACGCAGTATTTT.

This chain connects TRBV5-1 to TRBJ2-3; maybe TRBD2 (5 bases). Germline CDR1 is SGHRS and CDR2 is YFSETQ. The CDR3 is 16 residues long. V was pared by 0 bases and J by 1 base, with 12 bases between. CDR3 loop: CASSLAEFGGTDTQYF. The CDR3 bases are TGCGCCAGCAGCTTGGCCGAATTCGGGGGCACAGATACGCAGTATTTT.

The chain couples TRBV29-1 to TRBJ2-7; D is possibly TRBD2 (7 bases). Germline lookup yields CDR1 SQVTM and CDR2 ANQGSEA. The CDR3 has 12 residues. Deletions cut 7 bases from V and 5 bases from J, with 15 bases between. In DNA, the CDR3 is TGCAGCGCAGGGGAGGGTAGGGACGAGCAGTACTTC. Protein sequence: CSAGEGRDEQYF.

The chain is built from TRBV5-6 and TRBJ1-3; D is possibly TRBD1 (6 bases). This CDR3 has 16 residues. V was cut by 3 bases and J by 4 bases, with 17 bases left in between. Per the germline V gene, CDR1 is SGHDT and CDR2 is YYEEEE. In nucleotides, the CDR3 is TGTGCCAGCAGCTCAACCGTACAGGACAGCGGAAACACCATATATTTT. It specifies CASSSTVQDSGNTIYF.

The chain combines TRBV10-2 with TRBJ1-5; D remains unclear. The CDR3 consists of 13 residues. Germline CDR1 reads WSHSY; CDR2 reads SAAADI. Trimming pared 6 bases from V and 5 bases from J, leaving 11 bases between. The DNA of the CDR3 is TGCGCCAGCAGGGAGACCGTAGATCAGCCCCAGCATTTT. Translated, it gives CASRETVDQPQHF.